Given below is one T cell receptor (beta chain) in context. Its antigen is not yet known. Nothing much larger sits one base from this clone, and base qualities are not available. This sample was included in a study of blood T cell repertoires in COVID-19 (dated by TCRdb to the early 2020s). For the study in its entirety: The collaborator samples originated in the United States, Italy and Spain and spanned the acute and convalescent phases of COVID-19. The material from the prospective study consisted of cDNA or gDNA derived from T cells, B-cell-depleted T cells, or PBMCs. Subjects who had been exposed to COVID-19, were actively infected with it, or had recovered from it provided the deeply sampled blood TCRbeta repertoires that made up the dataset. The repertoires were released in a freely available public database meant as a resource for research on the immune response to SARS-CoV-2. The samples were drawn from the first 160 participants of the ongoing ImmuneRACE study and from some 1,300 subjects provided by 6 global collaborators. Nearly every sample came with metadata listing a de-identified subject ID, COVID-19 status, age in years and sex. Where available, HLA class I and class II types were obtained from metadata supplied by the sample provider rather than from assay-based typing. The paper's findings and limits, for the study overall: How much clinical and demographic metadata was included differed by source and by participant, and the metadata was provided uncurated.

From the cysteine up to the phenylalanine, the CDR3 has a length of 15 residues. The sequence is cut down to CDR3 DNA, 45 bases in frame from base 1. The germline V gene (reference sequence) specifies LNHDA as CDR1 and SQIVND as CDR2. Trimming takes 3 bases off V and 6 bases off J; junction bases not matched to a gene: 5. TCRbeta CDR3 regions were amplified from genomic DNA using the immunoSEQ Assay, a bias-controlled multiplex PCR. In the original analysis: The number of nucleated cells in each sample was estimated by amplification of reference gene primers within the assay. To quantify the absolute abundance of each unique TCRbeta CDR3 rearrangement, sequence reads were collapsed and filtered. For each sample, productive Simpson clonality was calculated as the square root of Simpson's diversity index across productive rearrangements. TCRdb took over this immuneACCESS table, retaining in-frame rearrangements with V and J assigned. Such tables are incomplete; in checked studies, under half of the missing clones stem from an unresolved V gene, and the remainder is unexplained. V and J calls plus clone size are reproduced from that table; the DNA served to infer D and trimming. Here the sample has about 120,000 clones; approximately 70% occur a single time. The top ten hold over 1.5% of the sample.

Whole blood was collected in K2EDTA tubes by collaborating institutions according to the institutions' own protocols. For TCRbeta analysis, collaborators shipped samples as frozen whole blood, isolated PBMCs, or DNA extracted from either of those sample types. The sequence came from a woman in her seventies with acute or convalescent COVID-19. The receptor chain draws on TRBV19 and TRBJ2-2, with 9 bases aligning to TRBD2. Specimen: peripheral blood. The DNA is as follows: TGTGCCAGTAGTATGGAGCGGGAGGATCCCGGGGAGCTGTTTTTT. Translation gives CASSMEREDPGELFF.